This T cell receptor (beta chain) was identified during a study of OX40 agonist ivuxolimab in advanced cancers. Looking at the study overall: Ivuxolimab was an agonistic, fully human IgG2 monoclonal antibody directed against OX40 (CD134), a costimulatory receptor. The paper covers the monotherapy dose-escalation part of the phase I ivuxolimab trial, which included N of about 50 patients. Prior anti-PD-1, anti-PD-L1 or anti-CTLA-4 therapy was permitted, and checkpoint inhibitors had been received by roughly 42% of dose-escalation patients. Intravenous ivuxolimab was administered to patients every 2 weeks at six dose levels: 0.01, 0.1, 0.3, 1.5, 3 and 10 mg/kg. Of the approximately 54 patients in dose escalation, 19 had hepatocellular carcinoma, some 15 had melanoma, 9 had renal cell carcinoma and 9 had head and neck cancer. Partial responses occurred in three dose-escalation patients, of whom one had hepatocellular carcinoma and two had cutaneous melanoma. The purpose of peripheral TCRbeta sequencing was to test whether ivuxolimab changed TCR sequence diversity and led to clonal T-cell expansion. In the dose-escalation cohort, more than 80% of patients were male, and the mean age was approximately 60 years with a range of roughly 20 to 79. General findings and caveats noted by the study authors: At doses from 0.1 to 3.0 mg/kg, clonal expansion was seen in both CD4+ and CD8+ blood T cells between baseline and week 6. In partial responders in the 0.1-3.0 mg/kg groups, normalized peripheral clonal expansion was found to be among the lowest, especially among CD8+ T cells. Antigen specificity was not determined for the clonally expanded peripheral T cells. Low levels of normalized T-cell clonal expansion were also seen in some patients who did not respond. On average, CD8+ T cells showed more expanded clones than CD4+ T cells after ivuxolimab.

Details on this clone: Its antigen is still unknown. No qualities accompany the bases; no much larger clone lies one base away.

The CDR1 and CDR2 encoded by the germline V gene (reference sequence) are SEHNR and FQNEAQ. From its cysteine to its phenylalanine, the CDR3 spans 13 amino acids. Only the CDR3 portion is preserved as DNA: 39 bases, with reading frame beginning at the first base. The V and J ends are trimmed by 8 bases and 5 bases, leaving 13 bases between them. The trial excluded patients who had a history of autoimmune disease or who were on systemic immunosuppression. Peripheral blood for TCR sequencing was drawn from every dose cohort at baseline, at cycle 4 day 1 and at cycle 7 day 1. Samples were obtained from an open-label, multicenter, first-in-human phase I dose-escalation trial of ivuxolimab. Adults with locally advanced or metastatic head and neck squamous cell, hepatocellular, melanoma or renal cell carcinoma were enrolled in the trial. CD4+ and CD8+ T cells were sorted separately from peripheral blood before TCR sequencing.

To sequence the TCRbeta CDR3 region, genomic DNA was isolated from the sorted cells. TCRbeta CDR3 regions were sequenced using the immunoSEQ Assay. TCRdb limited this immuneACCESS table to in-frame rearrangements with V and J called. A share of clones is missing; checked studies link under half to unresolved V genes, and the rest is unexplained. Present in this sample are 20,000 to 25,000 clones, 84% of which were seen just once. Approximately 15% of the sample comes from the top ten. The clonotype originates from an adult with an advanced solid tumor such as melanoma, head and neck, liver or kidney cancer. Recombination linked TRBV7-9 to TRBJ2-1; the D gene is not confidently resolved. The sequencing used CD4+ or CD8+ T cells sorted from blood, collected in a trial of the OX40 agonist ivuxolimab. The sequenced DNA is TGTGCCAGCGCCGTCTCCTTGAACAATGAGCAGTTCTTC. The translation is CASAVSLNNEQFF.